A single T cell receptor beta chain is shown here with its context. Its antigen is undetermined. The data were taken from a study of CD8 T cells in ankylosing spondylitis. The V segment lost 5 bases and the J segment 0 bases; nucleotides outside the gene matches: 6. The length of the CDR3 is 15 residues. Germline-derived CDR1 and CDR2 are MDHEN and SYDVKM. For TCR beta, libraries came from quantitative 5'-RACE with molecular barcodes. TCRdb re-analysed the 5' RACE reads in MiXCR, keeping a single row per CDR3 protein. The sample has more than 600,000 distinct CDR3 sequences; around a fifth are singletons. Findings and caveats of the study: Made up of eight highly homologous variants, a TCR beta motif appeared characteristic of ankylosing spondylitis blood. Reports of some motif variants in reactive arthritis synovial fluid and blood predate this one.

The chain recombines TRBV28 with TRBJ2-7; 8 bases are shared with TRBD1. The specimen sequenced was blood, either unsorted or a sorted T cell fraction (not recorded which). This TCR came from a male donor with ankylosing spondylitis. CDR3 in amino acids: CASSTLTGVSYEQYF. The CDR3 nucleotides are TGTGCCAGCAGTACCCTGACAGGGGTCTCCTACGAGCAGTACTTC.